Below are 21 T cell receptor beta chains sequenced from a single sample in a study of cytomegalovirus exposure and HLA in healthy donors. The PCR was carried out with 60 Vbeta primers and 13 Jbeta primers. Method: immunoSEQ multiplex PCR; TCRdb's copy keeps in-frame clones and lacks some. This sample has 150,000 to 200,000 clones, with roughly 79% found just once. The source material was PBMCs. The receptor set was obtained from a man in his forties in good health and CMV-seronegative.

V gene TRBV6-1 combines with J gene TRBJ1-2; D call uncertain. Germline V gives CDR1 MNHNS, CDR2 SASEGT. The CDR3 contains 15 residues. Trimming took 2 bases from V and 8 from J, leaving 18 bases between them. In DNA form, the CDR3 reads TGTGCCAGCAGTGAAAAAGGACGGGATTGGGAGGGCTACACCTTC. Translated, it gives CASSEKGRDWEGYTF.

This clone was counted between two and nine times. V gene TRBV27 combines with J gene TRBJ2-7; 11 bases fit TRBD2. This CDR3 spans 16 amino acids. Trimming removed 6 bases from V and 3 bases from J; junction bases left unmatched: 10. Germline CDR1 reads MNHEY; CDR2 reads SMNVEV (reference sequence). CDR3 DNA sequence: TGTGCCAGCAGAAGGACTAGCGGGCGCAAAGGCTACGAGCAGTACTTC. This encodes CASRRTSGRKGYEQYF.

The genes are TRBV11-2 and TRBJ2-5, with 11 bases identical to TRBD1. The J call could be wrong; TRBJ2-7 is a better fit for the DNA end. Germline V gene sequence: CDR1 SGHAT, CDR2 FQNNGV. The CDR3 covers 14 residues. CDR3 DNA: TGTGCCAGCAGCCCAGGACAGGGGGCCGACGAGCAGTACTTC. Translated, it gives CASSPGQGADEQYF.

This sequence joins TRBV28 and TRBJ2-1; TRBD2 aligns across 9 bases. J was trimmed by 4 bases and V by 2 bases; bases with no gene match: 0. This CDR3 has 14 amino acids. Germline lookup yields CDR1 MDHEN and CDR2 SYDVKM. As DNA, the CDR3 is TGTGCCAGCAGTTTACTAGCGGGGTACAATGAGCAGTTCTTC. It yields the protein CASSLLAGYNEQFF.

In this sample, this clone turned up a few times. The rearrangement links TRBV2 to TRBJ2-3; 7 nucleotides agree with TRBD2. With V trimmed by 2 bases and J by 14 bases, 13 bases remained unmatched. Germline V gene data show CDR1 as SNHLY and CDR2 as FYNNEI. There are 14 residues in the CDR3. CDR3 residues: CASSELLATAGSYF. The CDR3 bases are TGTGCCAGCAGTGAATTACTAGCGACCGCGGGGTCGTATTTT.

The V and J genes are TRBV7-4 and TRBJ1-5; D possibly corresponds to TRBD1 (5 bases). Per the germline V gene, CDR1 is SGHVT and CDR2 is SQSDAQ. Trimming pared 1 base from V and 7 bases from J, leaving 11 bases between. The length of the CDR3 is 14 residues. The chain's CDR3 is CASSLEGRVQPQHF. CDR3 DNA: TGTGCCAGCAGCTTAGAGGGCAGGGTCCAGCCCCAGCATTTT.

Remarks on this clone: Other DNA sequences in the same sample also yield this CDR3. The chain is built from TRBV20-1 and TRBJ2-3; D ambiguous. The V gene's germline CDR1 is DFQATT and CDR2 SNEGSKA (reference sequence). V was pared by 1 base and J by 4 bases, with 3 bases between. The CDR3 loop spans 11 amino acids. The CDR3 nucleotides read TGCAGTGCTAGAGCGGCAGATACGCAGTATTTT. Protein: CSARAADTQYF.

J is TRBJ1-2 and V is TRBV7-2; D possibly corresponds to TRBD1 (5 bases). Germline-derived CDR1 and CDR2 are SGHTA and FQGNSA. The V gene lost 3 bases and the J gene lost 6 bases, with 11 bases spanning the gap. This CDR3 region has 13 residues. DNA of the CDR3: TGTGCCAGCAGCTTGGGGCGGAGGGATGGCTACACCTTC. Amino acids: CASSLGRRDGYTF.

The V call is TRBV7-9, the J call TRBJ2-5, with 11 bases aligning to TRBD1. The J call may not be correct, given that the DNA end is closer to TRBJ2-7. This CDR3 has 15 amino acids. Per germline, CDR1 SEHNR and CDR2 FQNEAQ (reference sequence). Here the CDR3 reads CASSQGTGGPYEQYF. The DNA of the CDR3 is TGTGCCAGCAGCCAGGGGACAGGGGGTCCCTACGAGCAGTACTTC.

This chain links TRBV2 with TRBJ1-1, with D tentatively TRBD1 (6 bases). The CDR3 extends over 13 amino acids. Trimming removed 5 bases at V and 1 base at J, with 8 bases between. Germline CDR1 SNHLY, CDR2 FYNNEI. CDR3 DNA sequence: TGTGCCAGCAGTCTGGACAGGAACACTGAAGCTTTCTTT. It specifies CASSLDRNTEAFF.

The CDR3 loop is CATSRDVGAGELFF. In nucleotides, the CDR3 is TGTGCCACCAGCAGAGATGTCGGGGCCGGGGAGCTGTTTTTT. The chain is built from TRBV15 and TRBJ2-2; tentative D call: TRBD2 (5 bases). The CDR3 sequence is 14 residues long. The ends were cut back, 0 bases at V and 6 bases at J, with 8 bases in the middle. Germline CDR1 reads LNHNV; CDR2 reads YYDKDF (reference sequence).

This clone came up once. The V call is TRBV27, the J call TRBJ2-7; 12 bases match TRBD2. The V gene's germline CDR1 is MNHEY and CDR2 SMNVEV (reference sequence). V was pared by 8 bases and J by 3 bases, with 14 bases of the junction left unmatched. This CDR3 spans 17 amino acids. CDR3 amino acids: CASLAIRPGLAGYEQYF. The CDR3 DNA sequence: TGTGCCAGCCTCGCAATCCGACCGGGACTAGCGGGCTACGAGCAGTACTTC.

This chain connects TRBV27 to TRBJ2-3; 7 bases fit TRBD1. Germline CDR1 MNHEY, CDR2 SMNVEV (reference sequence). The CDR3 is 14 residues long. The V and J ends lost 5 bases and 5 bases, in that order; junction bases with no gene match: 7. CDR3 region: CASSTEGAGDTQYF. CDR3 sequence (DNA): TGTGCCAGCAGTACCGAGGGGGCTGGAGATACGCAGTATTTT.

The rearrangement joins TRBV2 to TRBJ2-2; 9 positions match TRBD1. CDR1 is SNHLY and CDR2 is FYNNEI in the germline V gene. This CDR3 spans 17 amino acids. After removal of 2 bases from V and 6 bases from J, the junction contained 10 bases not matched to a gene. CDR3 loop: CASSEFSRDREAGELFF. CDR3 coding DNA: TGTGCCAGCAGTGAATTCTCCCGGGACAGGGAAGCCGGGGAGCTGTTTTTT.

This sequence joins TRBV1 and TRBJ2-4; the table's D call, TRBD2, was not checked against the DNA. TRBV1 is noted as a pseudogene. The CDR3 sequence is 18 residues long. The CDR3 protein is CTSSQENWSGVAKNIQYF. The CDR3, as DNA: TGCACCAGCAGCCAAGAAAACTGGAGCGGGGTAGCCAAAAACATTCAGTACTTC.

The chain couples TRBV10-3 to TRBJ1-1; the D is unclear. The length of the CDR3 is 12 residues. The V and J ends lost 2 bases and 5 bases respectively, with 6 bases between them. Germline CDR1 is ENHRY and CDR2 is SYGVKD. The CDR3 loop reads CAISEDRTEAFF. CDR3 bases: TGTGCCATCAGTGAGGATAGAACTGAAGCTTTCTTT.

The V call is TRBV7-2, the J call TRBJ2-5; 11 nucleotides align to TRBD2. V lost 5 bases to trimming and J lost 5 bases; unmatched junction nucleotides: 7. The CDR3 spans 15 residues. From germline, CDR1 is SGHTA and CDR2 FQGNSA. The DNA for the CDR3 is TGTGCCAGCAGCAACCTAGCGGGAGGATCTGAGACCCAGTACTTC. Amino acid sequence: CASSNLAGGSETQYF.

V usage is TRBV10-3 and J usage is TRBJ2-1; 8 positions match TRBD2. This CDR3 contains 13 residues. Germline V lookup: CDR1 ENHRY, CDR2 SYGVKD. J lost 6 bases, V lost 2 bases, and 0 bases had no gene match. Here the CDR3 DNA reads TGTGCCATCAGTGAGACTAGCGGCAATGAGCAGTTCTTC. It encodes CAISETSGNEQFF.

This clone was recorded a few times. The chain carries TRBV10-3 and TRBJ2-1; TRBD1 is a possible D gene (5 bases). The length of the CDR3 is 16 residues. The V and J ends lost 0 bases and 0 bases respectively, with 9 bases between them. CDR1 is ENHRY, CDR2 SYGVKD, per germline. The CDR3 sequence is CAISESGPISYNEQFF. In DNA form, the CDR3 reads TGTGCCATCAGTGAGTCGGGGCCTATCTCCTACAATGAGCAGTTCTTC.

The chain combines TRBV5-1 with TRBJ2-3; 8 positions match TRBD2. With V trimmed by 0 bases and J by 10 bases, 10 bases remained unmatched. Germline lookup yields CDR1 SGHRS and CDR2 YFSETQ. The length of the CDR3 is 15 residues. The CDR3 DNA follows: TGCGCCAGCAGCTTGGTGGCGGGAGGTAATGGGGCGCAGTATTTT. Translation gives CASSLVAGGNGAQYF.

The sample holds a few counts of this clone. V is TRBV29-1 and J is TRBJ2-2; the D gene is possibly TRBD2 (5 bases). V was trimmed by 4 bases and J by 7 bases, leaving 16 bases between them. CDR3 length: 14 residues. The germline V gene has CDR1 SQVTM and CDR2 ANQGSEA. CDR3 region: CSVGVGSGDGELFF. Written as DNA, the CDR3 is TGCAGCGTTGGGGTAGGGAGCGGCGACGGGGAGCTGTTTTTT.